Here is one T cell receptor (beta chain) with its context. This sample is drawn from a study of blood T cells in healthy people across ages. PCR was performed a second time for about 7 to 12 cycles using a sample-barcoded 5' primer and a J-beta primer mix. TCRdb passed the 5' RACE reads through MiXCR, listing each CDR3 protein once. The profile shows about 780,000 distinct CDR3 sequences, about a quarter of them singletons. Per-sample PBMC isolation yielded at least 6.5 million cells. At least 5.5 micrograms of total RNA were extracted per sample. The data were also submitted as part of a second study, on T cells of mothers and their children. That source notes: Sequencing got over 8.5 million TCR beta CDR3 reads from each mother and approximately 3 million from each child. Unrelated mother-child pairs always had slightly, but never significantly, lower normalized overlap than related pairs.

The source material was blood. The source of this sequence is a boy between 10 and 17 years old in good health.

The CDR3 DNA reads TGTGCCAGCAGCCCGGGGTGGGCAAGCGGGGTAAACTCCTACGAGCAGTACTTC. Protein sequence: CASSPGWASGVNSYEQYF. The V and J genes are TRBV11-2 and TRBJ2-5, with 7 bases lining up with TRBD2. The DNA end lines up better with TRBJ2-7; the J call may be wrong. This CDR3 comprises 18 residues. Per germline, CDR1 SGHAT and CDR2 FQNNGV.